This T cell receptor (beta chain) was identified in a study of vaccination and CD4 T cells after COVID-19. The CDR3 spans 12 residues. The germline V and J ends were trimmed by 6 bases and 3 bases, with 6 bases remaining between them. On this clonotype: What it binds is unknown.

Described treatment: approximately nine-day PBMC culture with coronavirus spike peptide pools or control peptides (ViraFEST assay). Ahead of the COVID-19 pandemic (2011-2018), the CD4+ T cells of the unexposed donor were collected. Once obtained from cultured CD4+ T cells, the DNA was sequenced using the Oncomine TCR Beta short-read assay. One entry per CDR3 protein, called by TCRdb with MiXCR from the PCR reads. The table has 7,000 to 8,500 distinct CDR3 sequences, approximately 40% seen once. This clonotype was obtained from a human donor in good health. V gene TRBV12-3 or TRBV12-4 combines with J gene TRBJ2-1; D remains ambiguous. The sample taken for sequencing was CD4+ T cells from blood, cultured in vitro. The CDR3, as DNA: TGTGCCAGCAGACACAACTACAATGAGCAGTTCTTC. It encodes CASRHNYNEQFF.